This entry is about one T cell receptor beta chain. The sample originates from a study of blood T cell repertoires in COVID-19. Assay: immunoSEQ multiplex PCR; the TCRdb copy retains only in-frame clones and omits some. This sample carries 200,000 to 250,000 clones, about 87% of them seen once, and the ten largest clones take 3% to 4%. Enrollees, roughly 18 to 89 years old, lived in about two dozen US areas. The CDR3 extends over 15 amino acids. Germline V gives CDR1 MGHRA, CDR2 YSYEKL. The V gene lost 4 bases and the J gene lost 1 base, with 11 bases spanning the gap. The chain has TRBV4-1 and TRBJ2-1; D remains unclear. The sequence came from a woman aged 25 to 39 who had been exposed to COVID-19. The source material was PBMCs or T cells enriched from blood (not recorded which). The DNA for the CDR3 is TGCGCCAGCAGCCCTACCATGAGGTCCTACAATGAGCAGTTCTTC. The encoded protein is CASSPTMRSYNEQFF.